This T cell receptor (beta chain) is drawn from a study of shared clonotypes between healthy human individuals. CDR1 KGHSH and CDR2 LQKENI come from the germline V gene. V shed 4 bases, J shed 8 bases, and the junction held 12 bases outside the gene matches. The CDR3 has 16 residues. The data were produced by immunoSEQ multiplex PCR, yet TCRdb's version contains in-frame clones alone and is incomplete. The sample has nearly 750,000 clones, around 70% seen once. This sequence was found in a woman in her 30s in good health. Sequencing was performed on memory CD4+ T cells sorted from blood. Subset here: CD45RA-negative fraction. The V and J genes are TRBV18 and TRBJ2-1; 9 nucleotides match TRBD2. The CDR3 sequence: CASSRSAAGGSDEQFF. In DNA form, the CDR3 reads TGTGCCAGCTCACGGTCTGCAGCGGGAGGTTCCGATGAGCAGTTCTTC.